This TCR beta chain is drawn from a study of blood T cells in healthy people across ages. Whole-study context: Researchers report that template switching captured about one barcoded beta molecule per two T cells. Study observations and caveats: The study found more naive CD4+ cells and higher diversity in long-lived than aged donors.

This clonotype was seen at least ten times. Its antigen is not identified. Germline V gives CDR1 LNHNV, CDR2 YYDKDF (reference sequence). V dropped 5 bases and J dropped 5 bases, with 13 bases sitting between them. This CDR3 has 14 amino acids. Healthy Russian Caucasian donors spanned ages about 6 to 100 years. A minimum of 5 micrograms of total RNA was extracted per sample. A J-beta primer mix and a sample-barcoded 5' primer were used in a second PCR of about 7 to 12 cycles. TCRdb independently ran MiXCR on the 5' RACE reads; one entry per CDR3 protein. The sample has about 1.8 million distinct CDR3 sequences, just under 50% seen once.

The material sequenced was blood. This TCR derives from a middle-aged woman in good health. V and J are TRBV15 and TRBJ2-1; TRBD2 is a possible D gene (6 bases). CDR3 nucleotide sequence: TGTGCCACCAGCCACGACCGCGGGAACAATGAGCAGTTCTTC. Amino acids: CATSHDRGNNEQFF.